This T cell receptor beta chain was recorded in a study of cytomegalovirus exposure and HLA in healthy donors. Study-wide results and caveats: Among immune exposure information, only CMV serostatus was available.

PCR involved 60 Vbeta and 13 Jbeta primers. The protocol was immunoSEQ multiplex PCR, while the TCRdb copy is restricted to in-frame clones and leaves out a portion. The table shows about 160,000 clones, with around 77% occurring only once. Remarks on this clone: Its antigen remains unknown.

This CDR3 comprises 15 residues. Germline CDR1 and CDR2: SGHNT and YYREEE (reference sequence). Trimming took off 3 bases at V and 3 bases at J, with 16 bases between the two ends. Material for sequencing was PBMCs. The chain carries TRBV5-4 and TRBJ2-7; tentative D call: TRBD1 (6 bases). The TCR was taken from a young man in good health and CMV-seropositive. The CDR3 DNA sequence: TGTGCCAGCAGCTCCGGACAGATCTCCAGCTACGAGCAGTACTTC. Residues: CASSSGQISSYEQYF.